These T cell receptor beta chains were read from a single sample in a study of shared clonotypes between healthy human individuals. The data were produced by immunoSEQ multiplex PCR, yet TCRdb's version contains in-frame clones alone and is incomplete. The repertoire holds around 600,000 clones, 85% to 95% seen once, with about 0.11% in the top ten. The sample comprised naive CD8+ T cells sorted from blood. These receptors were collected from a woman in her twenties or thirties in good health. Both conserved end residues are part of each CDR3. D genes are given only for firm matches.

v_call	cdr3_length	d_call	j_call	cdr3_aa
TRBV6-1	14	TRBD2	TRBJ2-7	CASSGTPRGYEQYF
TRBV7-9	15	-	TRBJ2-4	CASSSGRLAKNIQYF
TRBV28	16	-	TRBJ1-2	CASRPGSLDANYGYTF
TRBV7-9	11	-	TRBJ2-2	CASANTGELFF
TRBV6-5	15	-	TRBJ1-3	CASSPGPMSGNTIYF
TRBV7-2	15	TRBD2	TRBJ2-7	CASSALRGVGYEQYF
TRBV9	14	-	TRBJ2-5	CASSLGGLAETQYF
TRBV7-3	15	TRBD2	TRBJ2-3	CASSPPSGVTDTQYF
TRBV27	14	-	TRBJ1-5	CASRRDGSNQPQHF
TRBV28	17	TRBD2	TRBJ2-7	CASSYPLASGNTYEQYF